Below are 15 T cell receptor beta chains sequenced from a single sample in a study of T-cell reconstitution after alpha-beta-depleted transplantation in children. Preparation of the TCRbeta library involved a method that used unique molecular identifiers. TCRdb re-analysed the PCR reads in MiXCR, keeping a single row per CDR3 protein. The sample lists about 120,000 distinct CDR3 sequences, under 30% seen once, with roughly a tenth in the top ten. The sample was PBMCs, mostly from graft donor cells, taken 180 days after TCRalphabeta/CD19-depleted stem cell transplant. All receptors come from a male patient between 2 and 15 years old who had a stem cell transplant for chronic granulomatous disease, so the T cells may come from the graft donor.

This chain connects TRBV5-1 to TRBJ2-2; 11 bases match TRBD1. With 3 bases clipped from V and 4 bases from J, the junction kept 5 bases outside the gene matches. Germline V gene lookup returns CDR1 SGHRS and CDR2 YFSETQ. The CDR3 consists of 16 residues. The CDR3 bases are TGCGCCAGCAGCTCGGGACAGGGGGTTTTCACCGGGGAGCTGTTTTTT. As protein: CASSSGQGVFTGELFF. Based on the CDR3 plus reference TRBV5-1 and TRBJ2-2, the full variable domain is KAGVTQTPRYLIKTRGQQVTLSCSPISGHRSVSWYQQTPGQGLQFLFEYFSETQRNKGNFPGRFSGRQFSNSRSEMNVSTLELGDSALYLCASSSGQGVFTGELFFGEGSRLTVL.

In its sample, this clonotype was seen a few times. The V gene is TRBV18, the J gene TRBJ1-1, with a tentative D call TRBD1 (5 bases). V lost 6 bases and J 1 base, leaving 18 bases between the germline ends. This CDR3 has 16 amino acids. From germline, CDR1 is KGHSH and CDR2 LQKENI. The CDR3 region has the DNA TGTGCCAGCTCTGGAGGGGACGGACAAGCGAACACTGAAGCTTTCTTT. This encodes CASSGGDGQANTEAFF.

This clonotype has more than one count but fewer than ten. This chain joins TRBV10-3 and TRBJ2-1, with D possibly matching TRBD2 (7 bases). The CDR3 covers 16 residues. CDR1 ENHRY and CDR2 SYGVKD come from the germline V gene. The germline V and J ends were trimmed by 0 bases and 10 bases, with 19 bases remaining between them. The CDR3, as DNA: TGTGCCATCAGTGAGTCGACAGGTGGGAGGGGATTGGAGCAGTTCTTC. Protein: CAISESTGGRGLEQFF.

This clonotype was seen at least ten times. The V and J genes are TRBV27 and TRBJ2-7, with 8 bases that match TRBD2. Per germline, CDR1 MNHEY and CDR2 SMNVEV (reference sequence). The CDR3 is made up of 14 amino acids. V gave up 5 bases and J gave up 6 bases; unmatched junction bases: 9. CDR3 sequence (DNA): TGTGCCAGCAGTCCGACCCTTACTAGCGGCGAGCAGTACTTC. Amino acids: CASSPTLTSGEQYF.

This clonotype occurred many times. V is TRBV6-2 or TRBV6-3 and J is TRBJ2-3; D possibly corresponds to TRBD2 (5 bases). CDR3 length: 18 amino acids. Trimming took 5 bases from V and 0 from J, leaving 21 bases between them. CDR1 and CDR2 (germline): MNHEY, SVGEGT. The CDR3 is CASSRTQPGSPSTDTQYF. DNA of the CDR3: TGTGCCAGCAGTCGCACCCAACCGGGGTCCCCTAGCACAGATACGCAGTATTTT.

This clonotype was seen many times. This rearrangement joins TRBV27 to TRBJ1-6, with D perhaps TRBD1 (6 bases). Germline V gene data show CDR1 as MNHEY and CDR2 as SMNVEV (reference sequence). V was trimmed by 8 bases and J by 0 bases, leaving 8 bases between them. CDR3 length: 14 amino acids. CDR3 sequence: CASQDSSYNSPLHF. The CDR3 coding sequence is TGTGCCAGCCAGGACAGCTCCTATAATTCACCCCTCCACTTT.

This clonotype was seen ten or more times. The V and J genes are TRBV10-3 and TRBJ2-7; D gene uncertain. The V and J ends lost 4 bases and 4 bases respectively, with 11 bases between them. CDR1 is ENHRY, CDR2 SYGVKD, per germline. This CDR3 has 13 residues. CDR3 coding DNA: TGTGCCATCAGTGTCCAGAATCGTTACGAGCAGTACTTC. This codes for CAISVQNRYEQYF.

This clonotype was counted a few times. The chain combines TRBV5-6 with TRBJ2-5; no clear D gene. V lost 1 base and J lost 5, with 9 bases in between. The CDR3 sequence is 13 residues long. The germline CDR1 and CDR2 sequences are SGHDT and YYEEEE. The CDR3 here is CASSLLPGETQYF. The CDR3 coding sequence is TGTGCCAGCAGCTTGCTCCCCGGGGAGACCCAGTACTTC. The variable domain in full, completed from reference TRBV5-6 and TRBJ2-5, reads DAGVTQSPTHLIKTRGQQVTLRCSPKSGHDTVSWYQQALGQGPQFIFQYYEEEERQRGNFPDRFSGHQFPNYSSELNVNALLLGDSALYLCASSLLPGETQYFGPGTRLLVL.

The genes are TRBV7-8 and TRBJ2-4; TRBD2 matches 8 bases. The CDR3 has 14 residues. Germline V lookup: CDR1 SGHVS, CDR2 FQNEAQ. Trimming removed 4 bases from V and 7 bases from J; junction bases left unmatched: 6. The CDR3 coding sequence is TGTGCCAGCAGCTCACGGGAGGGATGGAACATTCAGTACTTC. Its protein product is CASSSREGWNIQYF.

In its sample, this clonotype was seen a few times. This chain links TRBV9 with TRBJ2-1; 11 bases are a match to TRBD2. CDR3 length equals 15 residues. The germline CDR1 and CDR2 sequences are SGDLS and YYNGEE. The ends lost 4 bases at V and 7 bases at J; junction bases unmatched: 7. CDR3 protein: CASSLTSGSRNEQFF. The CDR3 coding sequence is TGTGCCAGCAGCCTTACTAGCGGGAGTAGGAATGAGCAGTTCTTC.

This clonotype was detected a few times. A much bigger clone sits one base away, suggesting this may be a read error. V usage is TRBV20-1 and J usage is TRBJ2-7, with D uncertain. Between the trimmed V and J ends, which lost 1 base and 6 bases, there was a span of 19 bases. There are 15 residues in the CDR3. CDR1 and CDR2 from the germline V gene are DFQATT and SNEGSKA (reference sequence). The CDR3 loop is CSARVVHSHWAEQYF. CDR3 DNA sequence: TGCAGTGCTAGAGTGGTGCACAGCCACTGGGCCGAGCAGTACTTC.

This clonotype has ten or more counts. The chain combines TRBV10-3 with TRBJ2-3; the D is unclear. This CDR3 contains 12 residues. Deletions cut 3 bases from V and 6 bases from J, with 7 bases between. CDR1 and CDR2 from the germline V gene are ENHRY and SYGVKD. The CDR3 DNA reads TGTGCCATCAGTGAAGATCTGGATACGCAGTATTTT. Translating it yields CAISEDLDTQYF.

In its sample, this clonotype was seen a few times. The rearrangement joins TRBV29-1 to TRBJ2-5; 7 bases map to TRBD2. This CDR3 is built from 14 residues. Germline CDR1 and CDR2: SQVTM and ANQGSEA. V lost 6 bases to trimming and J lost 5 bases; unmatched junction nucleotides: 12. CDR3 coding DNA: TGCAGCGTAGGCAGCGGGGATGGGGGGGAGACCCAGTACTTC. It specifies CSVGSGDGGETQYF.

This clonotype was counted ten times or more. The chain has TRBV5-1 and TRBJ2-1; 11 nucleotides agree with TRBD2. This CDR3 is 16 amino acids long. J lost 6 bases, V lost 3 bases, and 8 bases had no gene match. Germline CDR1 is SGHRS and CDR2 is YFSETQ. The CDR3 DNA is TGCGCCAGCAGCTACCTAACTAGCGGGAGTGGCAATGAGCAGTTCTTC. It yields the protein CASSYLTSGSGNEQFF.

The table lists this clonotype with a few counts. This chain joins TRBV7-9 and TRBJ1-4; 8 bases match TRBD1. Germline V CDR1 and CDR2: SEHNR, FQNEAQ (reference sequence). Trimming cost V 4 bases and J 6 bases; bases outside gene matches: 7. The CDR3 contains 15 residues. CDR3 DNA: TGTGCCAGCAGCTCAGGGGACAGGAGCGATGAAAAACTGTTTTTT. Protein sequence: CASSSGDRSDEKLFF. Full variable domain (missing parts from reference TRBV7-9 and TRBJ1-4): DTGVSQNPRHKITKRGQNVTFRCDPISEHNRLYWYRQTLGQGPEFLTYFQNEAQLEKSRLLSDRFSAERPKGSFSTLEIQRTEQGDSAMYLCASSSGDRSDEKLFFGSGTQLSVL.